This TCR beta chain was obtained from a study of blood T cell repertoires in COVID-19. At the level of the study: Whether acute or convalescent, the COVID-19 samples came from the United States, Italy and Spain.

The data were produced by immunoSEQ multiplex PCR, yet TCRdb's version contains in-frame clones alone and is incomplete. This table holds fewer than 250,000 clones, 89% found once. The CDR3 covers 15 residues. Deletions cut 5 bases from V and 3 bases from J, with 14 bases between. Germline lookup yields CDR1 MGHRA and CDR2 YSYEKL. The chain combines TRBV4-1 with TRBJ1-5, with D possibly matching TRBD1 (5 bases). The source is a woman aged 40 to 55 with acute or convalescent COVID-19. Sequenced: peripheral blood. The chain's CDR3 is CASSGWTGDNQPQHF. CDR3 in DNA: TGCGCCAGCAGCGGATGGACGGGGGACAATCAGCCCCAGCATTTT.